This TCR beta chain was identified in a study of T-cell reconstitution after alpha-beta-depleted transplantation in children. Study-level results: Expanded graft clones, several hundred of them, were reportedly the source of alpha-beta T cells about two months after transplant. The high TCRbeta diversity at day 60 in some patients came from surviving recipient T cells and thymic progenitors. Among T cells one year after transplant, newly produced cells accounted for most counts and diversity.

The V and J ends lost 0 bases and 3 bases respectively, with 3 bases between them. CDR1 LGHNA and CDR2 YNFKEQ come from the germline V gene. The CDR3 loop spans 12 amino acids. This clonotype was seen many times. What it recognizes is unknown. Unique molecular identifiers were incorporated into the prepared TCRbeta library. Via MiXCR, TCRdb re-called the PCR reads, giving one row per CDR3 protein. Of roughly 340,000 distinct CDR3 sequences listed, around 15% were seen once; the top ten hold about 41%. Here the sequenced sample was PBMCs, mostly from graft donor cells, taken 360 days after TCRalphabeta/CD19-depleted stem cell transplant. The V and J genes are TRBV4-2 and TRBJ2-7; D is ambiguous. This TCR derives from a male patient aged 2 to 10 who had a stem cell transplant for acute lymphoblastic leukemia, so the T cells may come from the graft donor. CDR3 residues: CASSQDRYEQYF. The CDR3 DNA is TGTGCCAGCAGCCAAGATCGCTACGAGCAGTACTTC.